The 8 T cell receptor beta chains below come from one sample, sequenced in a study of cytomegalovirus exposure and HLA in healthy donors. Clones were read by immunoSEQ multiplex PCR, and TCRdb kept only the in-frame ones, dropping some. The table includes 220,000 or so clones, roughly 83% detected once. Source material: PBMCs. All receptors come from a woman in her 30s in good health and CMV-seropositive.

V and J are TRBV28 and TRBJ2-7, with unresolved D. Germline-derived CDR1 and CDR2 are MDHEN and SYDVKM. Deletions cut 10 bases from V and 6 bases from J, with 25 bases between. The CDR3 runs 15 residues. The CDR3: CATSIRVGTTFEQYF. DNA of the CDR3: TGTGCCACCTCAATAAGGGTGGGAACTACTTTCGAGCAGTACTTC.

The rearrangement uses TRBV29-1 and TRBJ1-2, with 7 bases aligning to TRBD1. CDR1 and CDR2 from the germline V gene are SQVTM and ANQGSEA. J gave up 4 bases and V 1 base, and 18 bases lay outside the gene matches. CDR3 length: 18 residues. The chain's CDR3 is CSVEGLTGAGVTSYGYTF. CDR3 DNA: TGCAGCGTTGAAGGCCTAACAGGGGCGGGGGTCACTAGCTATGGCTACACCTTC.

V is TRBV7-3 and J is TRBJ1-1; maybe TRBD1 (5 bases). Germline CDR1 reads SGHTA; CDR2 reads FQGTGA. The V end was cut by 2 bases, the J end by 0 bases, with 10 bases between. This CDR3 comprises 15 residues. Here the CDR3 DNA reads TGTGCCAGCAGCTTATTCGCAGGGCTGAACACTGAAGCTTTCTTT. Translated: CASSLFAGLNTEAFF.

The chain recombines TRBV10-3 with TRBJ2-5; tentatively, D is TRBD1 (6 bases). Trimming stripped 6 bases from V and 1 base from J, with 15 bases between. In germline, CDR1 is ENHRY, CDR2 SYGVKD. There are 15 residues in the CDR3. The CDR3 DNA reads TGTGCCATCAGCTCAGGGGTTTTAGCCCAAGAGACCCAGTACTTC. It is translated as CAISSGVLAQETQYF.

This clone was seen only once. The CDR3 sequence: CATHDSLTNVLTF. The CDR3 DNA reads as TGTGCCACCCATGACAGCCTAACCAACGTCCTGACTTTC. This sequence joins TRBV25-1 and TRBJ2-6; possibly TRBD1 for D (5 bases). This CDR3 has 13 amino acids. V was shortened by 10 bases and J by 8 bases, with 15 bases between the two germline ends. Germline CDR1 is MGHDK and CDR2 is SYGVNS. Supplemented by reference TRBV25-1 and TRBJ2-6, the full variable domain reads EADIYQTPRYLVIGTGKKITLECSQTMGHDKMYWYQQDPGMELHLIHYSYGVNSTEKGDLSSESTVSRIRTEHFPLTLESARPSHTSQYLCATHDSLTNVLTFGAGSRLTVL.

J is TRBJ1-4 and V is TRBV6-6, with D maybe TRBD1 (5 bases). Germline V gene sequence: CDR1 MNHNY, CDR2 SVGAGI (reference sequence). CDR3 length: 16 amino acids. Trimming took 6 bases from V and 7 from J, leaving 21 bases between them. The CDR3 DNA sequence: TGTGCCAGCAGCTACGGAGGGGAGCAGAGAGGTGAAAAACTGTTTTTT. Its translation is CASSYGGEQRGEKLFF.

CDR3: CASSSAVRTEAFF. The CDR3 DNA reads as TGTGCCAGCAGTTCGGCCGTGAGAACTGAAGCTTTCTTT. The V gene is TRBV11-2, the J gene TRBJ1-1; D call uncertain. CDR1 and CDR2 (germline): SGHAT, FQNNGV. This CDR3 is 13 amino acids long. The V end was cut by 6 bases, the J end by 5 bases, with 13 bases between.

This chain links TRBV9 with TRBJ2-7, with a tentative D call TRBD2 (6 bases). Germline V CDR1 and CDR2: SGDLS, YYNGEE. This CDR3 comprises 15 residues. V was pared by 4 bases and J by 4 bases, with 18 bases between. The CDR3 DNA reads as TGTGCCAGCAGCCCCTCTGGGACTGCAGGGTACGAGCAGTACTTC. This codes for CASSPSGTAGYEQYF.